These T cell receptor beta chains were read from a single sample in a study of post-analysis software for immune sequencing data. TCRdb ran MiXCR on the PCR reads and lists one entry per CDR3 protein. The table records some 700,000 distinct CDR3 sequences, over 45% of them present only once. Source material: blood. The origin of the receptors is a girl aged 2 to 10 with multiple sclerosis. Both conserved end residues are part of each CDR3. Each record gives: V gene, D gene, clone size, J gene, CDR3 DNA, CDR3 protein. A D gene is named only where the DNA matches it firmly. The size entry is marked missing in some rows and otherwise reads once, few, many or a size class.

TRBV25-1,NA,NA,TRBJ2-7,TGTGCCAGCGGGGCGGCAGGGACCACCTACGAGCAGTACTTC,CASGAAGTTYEQYF
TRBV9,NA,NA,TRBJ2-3,TGTGCCAGCAGCCCACTTCCCCTCGGGGATACGCAGTATTTT,CASSPLPLGDTQYF
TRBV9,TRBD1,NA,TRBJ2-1,TGTGCCAGCAGCGTAGTTCAGGGGGATGAGCAGTTCTTC,CASSVVQGDEQFF
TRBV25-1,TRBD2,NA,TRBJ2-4,TGTGCCAGCAGTGGAAGTAGACGGGGGGACTTC,CASSGSRRGDF
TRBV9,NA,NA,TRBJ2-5,TGTGCCAGCGGCGAGGGGGGGACCCAGTACTTC,CASGEGGTQYF
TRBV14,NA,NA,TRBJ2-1,TGTGCCAGCAGCCTGGGTCTACCTAAGGGGAGTGAGCAGTTCTTC,CASSLGLPKGSEQFF
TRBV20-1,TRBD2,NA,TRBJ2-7,TGCAGTGCTAGAGGACTAGCGACTAACGAGCAGTACTTC,CSARGLATNEQYF
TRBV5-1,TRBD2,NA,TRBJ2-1,TGCGCCAGCAGCTTGGCCCGACTAGCGGGGGTCAACAATGAGCAGTTCTTC,CASSLARLAGVNNEQFF
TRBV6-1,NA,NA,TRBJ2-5,TGTGCCAGCAGACACAGGGGGGCGACGGCGGGAGGGCCCCAAGAGACCCAGTACTTC,CASRHRGATAGGPQETQYF
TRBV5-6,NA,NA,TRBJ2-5,TGTGCCAGCAGCCCCATAAGGGACGGCGGGGAGACCCAGTACTTC,CASSPIRDGGETQYF
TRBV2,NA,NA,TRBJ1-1,TGTGCCAGCAGTGAAGCGTGGGCGAACACTGAAGCTTTCTTT,CASSEAWANTEAFF
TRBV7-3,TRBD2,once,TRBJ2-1,TGTGCCAGCAGCCCCGAGGGAGCGGGAGTCTACAATGAGCAGTTCTTC,CASSPEGAGVYNEQFF
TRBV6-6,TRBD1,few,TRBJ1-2,TGTGCCAGCAGTCCGGGACAGAAAAACTATGGCTACACCTTC,CASSPGQKNYGYTF
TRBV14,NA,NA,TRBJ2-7,TGTGCCAGCAGCCAAATACGGGGACTTGGGTTTGCCGAGCAGTACTTC,CASSQIRGLGFAEQYF
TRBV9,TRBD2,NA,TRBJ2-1,TGTGCCAGCAGCCCCCGGACTAGCGGGAGGAATTACAATGAGCAGTTCTTC,CASSPRTSGRNYNEQFF
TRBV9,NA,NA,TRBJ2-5,TGTGCCAGCAGCGTACAGGGACGAGGGGAGACCCAGTACTTC,CASSVQGRGETQYF
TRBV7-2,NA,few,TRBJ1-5,TGTGCCAGCAGCTTATGGGGTAGCAATCAGCCCCAGCATTTT,CASSLWGSNQPQHF